One sample yielded the 5 T cell receptor beta chains listed below, sequenced in a study of blood T cell repertoires in COVID-19. Repertoires were generated with immunoSEQ multiplex PCR, while TCRdb's copy carries only in-frame clones and drops some. This table has about 330,000 clones, about 87% appearing once. The source material was peripheral blood. Receptor source: a man aged 25-45 years with COVID-19, enrolled during active disease.

The chain links TRBV2 to TRBJ1-1, with 9 bases aligning to TRBD1. Per the germline V gene, CDR1 is SNHLY and CDR2 is FYNNEI. V was clipped by 7 bases and J by 5 bases; unmatched bases: 17. The CDR3 covers 17 residues. CDR3: CASNGGPWTGVKTEAFF. The CDR3 region has the DNA TGTGCCAGCAACGGGGGTCCTTGGACAGGGGTTAAGACTGAAGCTTTCTTT.

A single count supports this clone. The chain combines TRBV18 with TRBJ1-1, with 8 bases aligning to TRBD1. Germline V lookup: CDR1 KGHSH, CDR2 LQKENI. J gave up 1 base and V 3 bases, and 10 bases lay outside the gene matches. The CDR3 has 17 residues. Written as DNA, the CDR3 is TGTGCCAGCTCACCGTCCAGGGGGCGAGGGGAGAACACTGAAGCTTTCTTT. Translated, it gives CASSPSRGRGENTEAFF.

The rearrangement uses TRBV18 and TRBJ2-2; 7 nucleotides agree with TRBD1. V lost 9 bases and J lost 3; bases outside the gene matches: 10. Germline loops: CDR1 KGHSH, CDR2 LQKENI. This CDR3 is built from 15 residues. For the CDR3, the DNA is TGTGCCAGTCAACCGGCGACAGGGTACACCGGGGAGCTGTTTTTT. Amino acid sequence: CASQPATGYTGELFF.

This clone was seen just once. The rearrangement uses TRBV27 and TRBJ2-7, with TRBD2 identical over 8 bases. The V gene end was trimmed by 4 bases and the J gene end by 4 bases; junction bases not matched to a gene: 9. The germline V gene encodes CDR1 MNHEY and CDR2 SMNVEV (reference sequence). This CDR3 comprises 15 residues. DNA of the CDR3: TGTGCCAGCAGTTGGACCGTAGGGACTAGATACGAGCAGTACTTC. Residues: CASSWTVGTRYEQYF.

The V gene is TRBV7-2, the J gene TRBJ1-5; 7 bases align to TRBD1. The CDR3 is 16 amino acids. J was trimmed by 1 base and V by 5 bases; bases with no gene match: 8. CDR1 and CDR2 (germline): SGHTA, FQGNSA. In DNA form, the CDR3 reads TGTGCCAGCAGCCTCCACAGGGGATCGAGCAATCAGCCCCAGCATTTT. Protein sequence: CASSLHRGSSNQPQHF. The full variable domain, its missing parts supplied by reference TRBV7-2 and TRBJ1-5, is GAGVSQSPSNKVTEKGKDVELRCDPISGHTALYWYRQSLGQGLEFLIYFQGNSAPDKSGLPSDRFSAERTGGSVSTLTIQRTQQEDSAVYLCASSLHRGSSNQPQHFGDGTRLSIL.